One sample yielded the 2 T cell receptor beta chains listed below, sequenced in a study of CD8+ T cells in alopecia areata (dated by TCRdb to between 2018 and 2020). The method behind the library was the immunoSEQ multiplex PCR assay. To provide template for TCR sequencing, every sample had RNA extracted and reverse transcribed into cDNA. In TCRdb, the immuneACCESS table is reduced to in-frame sequences with V and J assigned. These tables do not hold every clone; where another copy was compared, an unresolved V gene accounts for under half, and the others remain unexplained. The sample has around 200,000 clones on record, over 55% of them singletons. More than 1.5% of the sample belongs to the ten largest clones. The time point label, as the study defines it: baseline before oral tofacitinib. The starting material was CD4+ T cells sorted from blood, obtained at week 0. The receptor source for this set is a human donor with alopecia areata.

This clone appeared a few times. This chain connects TRBV29-1 to TRBJ1-2; 9 positions agree with TRBD1. Germline CDR1 SQVTM, CDR2 ANQGSEA. The CDR3 contains 13 residues. V shed 3 bases and J 6 bases; nucleotides not matched to a gene: 5. The DNA for the CDR3 is TGCAGCGTTGATACTACAGGGGGCGATGGCTACACCTTC. It is translated as CSVDTTGGDGYTF.

The genes are TRBV4-3 and TRBJ2-1, with TRBD1 identical over 9 bases. The CDR3 runs 14 residues. V was pared by 1 base and J by 6 bases, with 1 base of the junction left unmatched. The germline gives CDR1 LGHNA, CDR2 YSLEER. The CDR3 loop is CASSQGQGGNEQFF. The CDR3 coding sequence is TGCGCCAGCAGCCAAGGACAGGGGGGCAATGAGCAGTTCTTC.